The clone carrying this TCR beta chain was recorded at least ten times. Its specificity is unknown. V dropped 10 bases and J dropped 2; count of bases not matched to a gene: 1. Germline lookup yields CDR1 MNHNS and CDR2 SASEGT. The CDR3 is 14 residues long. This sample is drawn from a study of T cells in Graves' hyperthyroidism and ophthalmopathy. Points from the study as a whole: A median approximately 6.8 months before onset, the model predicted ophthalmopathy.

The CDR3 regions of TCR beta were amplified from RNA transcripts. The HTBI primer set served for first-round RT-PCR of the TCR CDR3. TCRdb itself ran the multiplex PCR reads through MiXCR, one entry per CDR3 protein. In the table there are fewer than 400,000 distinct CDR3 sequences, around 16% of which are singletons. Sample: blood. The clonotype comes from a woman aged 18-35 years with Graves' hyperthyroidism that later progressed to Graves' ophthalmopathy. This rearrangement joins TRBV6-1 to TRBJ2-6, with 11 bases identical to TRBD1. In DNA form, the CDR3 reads TGTGCCACGGACAGGGGGCCTGGGGCCAACGTCCTGACTTTC. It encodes CATDRGPGANVLTF.